One sample yielded the 17 T cell receptor beta chains listed below, sequenced in a study of T cells after yellow fever vaccination. TCRdb re-called the 5' RACE reads through MiXCR, storing one row per CDR3 protein. The sample records some 320,000 distinct CDR3 sequences, approximately 4% being singletons. Here the sequenced sample was PBMCs, taken 5 days after the yellow fever booster vaccination. These receptors were collected from a man younger than 30 who received the YFV17D yellow fever vaccine.

Ten or more counts support this clonotype. The V and J genes are TRBV29-1 and TRBJ2-1, with TRBD1 matching 9 bases. The CDR3 spans 16 residues. V was pared by 1 base and J by 6 bases, with 10 bases of the junction left unmatched. Germline CDR1 SQVTM, CDR2 ANQGSEA. The CDR3: CSVEVSGTGWANEQFF. The CDR3 DNA is TGCAGCGTTGAAGTCTCTGGGACAGGGTGGGCCAATGAGCAGTTCTTC.

The chain is built from TRBV27 and TRBJ2-5; 8 positions agree with TRBD2. From germline, CDR1 is MNHEY and CDR2 SMNVEV (reference sequence). V was clipped by 0 bases and J by 4 bases; unmatched bases: 4. The CDR3 consists of 15 residues. CDR3 in amino acids: CASSLSSGGGETQYF. As DNA, the CDR3 is TGTGCCAGCAGTTTATCGAGCGGGGGTGGAGAGACCCAGTACTTC.

V and J are TRBV28 and TRBJ2-4, with D maybe TRBD1 (5 bases). V was clipped by 3 bases and J by 2 bases, with 11 bases between them. This CDR3 is built from 15 residues. Germline values: CDR1 MDHEN, CDR2 SYDVKM. The CDR3 loop is CASSFLQGSKNIQYF. The CDR3 region has the DNA TGTGCCAGCAGTTTTCTGCAGGGTTCCAAAAACATTCAGTACTTC.

This clonotype was detected a few times. V gene TRBV7-9 combines with J gene TRBJ2-3; D may match TRBD1 or TRBD2 (6 bases each). This CDR3 contains 15 residues. Between the trimmed V and J ends, which lost 2 bases and 4 bases, there was a span of 13 bases. CDR1 and CDR2 (germline): SEHNR, FQNEAQ (reference sequence). Here the CDR3 reads CASSLPGAVPDTQYF. In DNA form, the CDR3 reads TGTGCCAGCAGCTTACCGGGGGCCGTGCCAGATACGCAGTATTTT.

The table lists this clonotype with a few counts. This chain links TRBV9 with TRBJ2-7; 8 bases line up with TRBD1. The CDR3 loop spans 15 amino acids. Germline V lookup: CDR1 SGDLS, CDR2 YYNGEE. V trimming: 3 bases; J trimming: 3 bases; junction bases outside the gene matches: 8. Here the CDR3 reads CASSAGPGQGYEQYF. As DNA, the CDR3 is TGTGCCAGCAGCGCAGGCCCAGGACAGGGCTACGAGCAGTACTTC.

This clonotype has a handful of counts. This chain links TRBV4-1 with TRBJ2-3; no firm D call. The CDR3 runs to 12 residues. The V end lost 3 bases, the J end lost 3 bases, and 4 bases lay between the germline ends. The V gene's germline CDR1 is MGHRA and CDR2 YSYEKL. The CDR3 region has the DNA TGCGCCAGCAGCCACTATACAGATACGCAGTATTTT. Its translation is CASSHYTDTQYF.

This clonotype was counted ten times or more. The rearrangement uses TRBV21-1 and TRBJ2-3. TRBV21-1 corresponds to a pseudogene. The CDR3 spans 13 residues. The CDR3 coding sequence is TGTGCCAGCGGCAGGGGTTTCACAGATACGCAGTATTTT. Protein: CASGRGFTDTQYF.

This clonotype was counted a few times. The chain joins TRBV11-2 to TRBJ1-4, with D hard to call. V was clipped by 1 base and J by 0 bases, with 6 bases between them. The V gene's germline CDR1 is SGHAT and CDR2 FQNNGV. The CDR3 extends over 15 amino acids. The CDR3 DNA follows: TGTGCCAGCAGCTTAGGTCATACAACTAATGAAAAACTGTTTTTT. The encoded protein is CASSLGHTTNEKLFF.

V and J are TRBV5-1 and TRBJ2-5; 10 bases agree with TRBD2. The CDR3 is 16 residues long. Unmatched junction bases numbered 3, after V lost 0 bases and J lost 1 base. Per the germline V gene, CDR1 is SGHRS and CDR2 is YFSETQ. CDR3 sequence reads: CASSLALAGAQETQYF. The CDR3 DNA reads TGCGCCAGCAGCTTGGCGCTAGCGGGGGCCCAAGAGACCCAGTACTTC.

This clonotype was counted between two and nine times. The rearrangement joins TRBV9 to TRBJ2-2, with 7 bases aligning to TRBD2. Germline V gives CDR1 SGDLS, CDR2 YYNGEE. Trimming took 0 bases from V and 7 from J; bases not matched to a gene: 6. The CDR3 contains 15 residues. CDR3 protein: CASSVEWGGIGELFF. The CDR3 region has the DNA TGTGCCAGCAGCGTAGAATGGGGGGGGATCGGGGAGCTGTTTTTT.

The V call is TRBV9, the J call TRBJ2-7; D not certain. The CDR3 extends over 15 amino acids. In germline, CDR1 is SGDLS, CDR2 YYNGEE. V was cut by 0 bases and J by 0 bases, with 10 bases left in between. Here the CDR3 DNA reads TGTGCCAGCAGCGTAGGGAGCGTGACCTCCTACGAGCAGTACTTC. It encodes CASSVGSVTSYEQYF.

This clonotype was counted a few times. The rearrangement uses TRBV7-2 and TRBJ1-1, with D perhaps TRBD1 (5 bases). The CDR3 is 15 amino acids. CDR1 is SGHTA, CDR2 FQGNSA, per germline. Trimming removed 0 bases at V and 4 bases at J, with 12 bases between. In DNA, the CDR3 is TGTGCCAGCAGCTTAGCAGGGGTGAAGGGCACTGAAGCTTTCTTT. Its protein product is CASSLAGVKGTEAFF.

This clonotype was seen many times. The chain combines TRBV29-1 with TRBJ2-1; 12 bases match TRBD2. CDR3 length: 15 amino acids. V shed 5 bases, J shed 7 bases, and the junction held 9 bases outside the gene matches. The germline V gene has CDR1 SQVTM and CDR2 ANQGSEA. CDR3 residues: CSVSPSGGAFNEQFF. Written as DNA, the CDR3 is TGCAGCGTTTCCCCTAGCGGGGGGGCCTTTAATGAGCAGTTCTTC.

The genes are TRBV20-1 and TRBJ2-5; no reliable D call. The CDR3 has 12 residues. Germline loops: CDR1 DFQATT, CDR2 SNEGSKA (reference sequence). V lost 1 base and J lost 7, with 10 bases in between. This CDR3 reads CSARVLLVTQYF. CDR3 DNA: TGCAGTGCTAGAGTACTACTTGTGACCCAGTACTTC.

Only a few counts were recorded for this clonotype. At one boundary the junction diverges from the germline segment, which might be a read error. The chain couples TRBV4-1 to TRBJ2-3; D unclear. The germline V gene encodes CDR1 MGHRA and CDR2 YSYEKL. The CDR3 has 17 residues. The CDR3 sequence: CASSQPQSAASKDTQYF. The DNA for the CDR3 is TGCGCCAGCAGCCAGCCCCAGTCGGCGGCGAGCAAAGATACGCAGTATTTT.

This clonotype has a handful of counts. V gene TRBV7-8 combines with J gene TRBJ2-2; D is uncertain. V was shortened by 0 bases and J by 6 bases, with 14 bases between the two germline ends. This CDR3 contains 16 residues. Germline values: CDR1 SGHVS, CDR2 FQNEAQ. The CDR3 sequence is CASSLAWKGRAGELFF. The CDR3 bases are TGTGCCAGCAGCTTAGCGTGGAAGGGTAGGGCCGGGGAGCTGTTTTTT.

In this sample, this clonotype turned up many times. The chain couples TRBV5-1 to TRBJ2-2; 7 bases are a match to TRBD1. The CDR3 loop spans 14 amino acids. V was pared by 3 bases and J by 6 bases, with 5 bases of the junction left unmatched. Germline CDR1 SGHRS, CDR2 YFSETQ. This CDR3 reads CASSYDRDAGELFF. The CDR3 coding sequence is TGCGCCAGCAGCTATGACAGGGACGCCGGGGAGCTGTTTTTT.